This T cell receptor (beta chain) was observed in a study of identical twins. Findings of the study overall: Findings depended on cross-sectional statistics rather than tracking the same donors. The degree of excess twin sharing was weaker in beta out-of-frame sequences. Zero-insertion analyses might be partly confounded by invariant T cells like MAIT and iNKT.

Trimming cost V 5 bases and J 7 bases, with 17 bases left between them. Germline lookup yields CDR1 LGHDT and CDR2 YNNKEL (reference sequence). The CDR3 runs 15 residues. Points on this clonotype: Its specificity is unknown.

Healthy Caucasians, and only they, were the donors. TCRdb re-analysed the 5' RACE reads in MiXCR, keeping a single row per CDR3 protein. The table records 350,000 or so distinct CDR3 sequences, approximately 8.8% of them present only once. The source is a woman aged 45-65 years in good health. The sample taken for sequencing was naive T cells sorted from blood. This chain connects TRBV3-1 to TRBJ1-4; weak D call: TRBD1 (5 bases). CDR3 amino acids: CASSSTGTAFEKLFF. CDR3 in DNA: TGTGCCAGCAGCTCGACCGGGACTGCTTTTGAAAAACTGTTTTTT.